This T cell receptor beta chain originates from a study of identical twins. Study-level results: Within monozygotic twins, out-of-frame TCR alpha sharing was underestimated by the models. In cord blood, abundant beta clonotypes had fewer insertions; memory showed no trend. Zero-insertion analyses might be partly confounded by invariant T cells like MAIT and iNKT.

The CDR3 length is 14 residues. V lost 4 bases and J lost 2, with 12 bases in between. From germline, CDR1 is MDHEN and CDR2 SYDVKM. Points on this clonotype: Its target is not known.

Unique molecular identifiers were in the cDNA, with template-switch universal primer binding. TCRdb ran MiXCR on the 5' RACE reads and lists one entry per CDR3 protein. Of roughly 1.6 million distinct CDR3 sequences detected, less than 35% appear once; the ten largest clones hold 0.25% to 0.3%. Sequencing was done on a sample of cord blood. The TCR originated in a newborn girl in good health. V is TRBV28 and J is TRBJ2-7; D remains unclear. This CDR3 reads CASSSPRVAYEQYF. As DNA, the CDR3 is TGTGCCAGCAGTTCCCCCCGGGTGGCCTACGAGCAGTACTTC.